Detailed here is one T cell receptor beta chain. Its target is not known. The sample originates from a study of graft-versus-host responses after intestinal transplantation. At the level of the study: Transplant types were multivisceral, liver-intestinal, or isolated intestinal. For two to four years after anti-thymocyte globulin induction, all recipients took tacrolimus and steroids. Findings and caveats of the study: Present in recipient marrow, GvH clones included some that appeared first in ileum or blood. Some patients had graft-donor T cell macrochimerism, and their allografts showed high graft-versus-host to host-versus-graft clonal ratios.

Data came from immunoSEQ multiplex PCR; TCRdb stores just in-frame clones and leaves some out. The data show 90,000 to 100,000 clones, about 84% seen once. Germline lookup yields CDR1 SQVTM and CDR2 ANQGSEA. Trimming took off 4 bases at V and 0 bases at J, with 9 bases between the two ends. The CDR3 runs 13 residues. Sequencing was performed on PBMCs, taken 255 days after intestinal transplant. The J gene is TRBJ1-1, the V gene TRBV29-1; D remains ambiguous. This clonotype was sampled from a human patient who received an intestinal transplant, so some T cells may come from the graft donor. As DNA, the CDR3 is TGCAGCGTTGGGCTGCTAATGAACACTGAAGCTTTCTTT. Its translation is CSVGLLMNTEAFF.